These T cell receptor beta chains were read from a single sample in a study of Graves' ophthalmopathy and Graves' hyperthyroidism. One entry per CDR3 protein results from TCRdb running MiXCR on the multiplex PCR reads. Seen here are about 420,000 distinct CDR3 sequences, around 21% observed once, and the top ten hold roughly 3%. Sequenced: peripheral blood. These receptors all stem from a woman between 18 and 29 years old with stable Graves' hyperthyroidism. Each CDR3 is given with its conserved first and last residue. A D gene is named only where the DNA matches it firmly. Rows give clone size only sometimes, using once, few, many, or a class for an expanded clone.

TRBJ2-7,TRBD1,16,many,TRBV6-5,TGTGCCAGCAGTTCCTGGGGCCGGGACAGACCCTACGAGCAGTACTTC,CASSSWGRDRPYEQYF
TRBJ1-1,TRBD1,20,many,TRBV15,TGTGCCACCAGCGGTGGTGTCCCAGAACAGGGGGCACCTTACCACACTGAAGCTTTCTTT,CATSGGVPEQGAPYHTEAFF
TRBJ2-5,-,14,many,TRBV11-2,TGTGCCAGCAGCGCGCCGGACTACCAAGAGACCCAGTACTTC,CASSAPDYQETQYF
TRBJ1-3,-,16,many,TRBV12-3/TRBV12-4,TGTGCCAGCAGCTTCTTGGGGGACACGGGAGGAAACACCATATATTTT,CASSFLGDTGGNTIYF
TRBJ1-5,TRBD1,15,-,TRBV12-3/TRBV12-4,TGTGCCAGCAGTTACGGGACAGGGCCCCGGCAGCCCCAGCATTTT,CASSYGTGPRQPQHF
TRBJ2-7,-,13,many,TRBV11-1,TGTGCCAGCAGCTTGACCTTTGCCTACGAGCAGTACTTC,CASSLTFAYEQYF
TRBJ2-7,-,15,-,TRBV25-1,TGTGCCAGCAGTGAACGAAGCAGGTCCTCCTACGAGCAGTACTTC,CASSERSRSSYEQYF
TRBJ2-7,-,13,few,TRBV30,TGTGCCTGGTGTCGAGGGAATAACTACGAGCAGTACTTC,CAWCRGNNYEQYF
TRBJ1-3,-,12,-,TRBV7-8,TGTGCCAGCAGCCATAATGGGGACACCATATATTTT,CASSHNGDTIYF
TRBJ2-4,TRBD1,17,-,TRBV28,TGTGCCAGCAGTTTGGGGTACCGGGACAGCGATAAAAACATTCAGTACTTC,CASSLGYRDSDKNIQYF
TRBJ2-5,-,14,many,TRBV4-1,TGCGCCAGCAGCCATAACGGACAGAAAGAGACCCAGTACTTC,CASSHNGQKETQYF
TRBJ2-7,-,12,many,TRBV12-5,TGTGCTAGTGGGCCAGGGGTCTACGAGCAGTACTTC,CASGPGVYEQYF
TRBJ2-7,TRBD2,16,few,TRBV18,TGTGCCAGCTCACCACCCTTTTTAGCGGGAGTTAACGAGCAGTACTTC,CASSPPFLAGVNEQYF
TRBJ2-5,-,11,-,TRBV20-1,TGCAGTGCTAGAGTTGGCGGGACCCAGTACTTC,CSARVGGTQYF
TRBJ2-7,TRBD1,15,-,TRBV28,TGTGCCAGCAGTTTTCTAGGGACAGGGCGCTACGAGCAGTACTTC,CASSFLGTGRYEQYF
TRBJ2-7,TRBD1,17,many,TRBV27,TGTGCCAGCAGTAAATGGGGAAAAAGGACAGGACCCTACGAGCAGTACTTC,CASSKWGKRTGPYEQYF
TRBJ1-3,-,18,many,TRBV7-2,TGTGCCAGCAGCTTATCCCCCGGCGGCGCTAGCTCTGGAAACACCATATATTTT,CASSLSPGGASSGNTIYF
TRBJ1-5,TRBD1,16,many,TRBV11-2,TGTGCCAGCAGCACAGGGGCGGGGCCTGGAGGTCAGCCCCAGCATTTT,CASSTGAGPGGQPQHF
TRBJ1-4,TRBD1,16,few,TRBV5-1,TGCGCCAGCAGCTTGGCCCCGACAGGGGGGATTGAAAAACTGTTTTTT,CASSLAPTGGIEKLFF
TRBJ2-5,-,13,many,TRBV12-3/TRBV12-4,TGTGCCAGCAGTAGGACGTCCCAAGAGACCCAGTACTTC,CASSRTSQETQYF
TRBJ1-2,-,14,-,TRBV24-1,TGTGCCACCAGTCGCAAATCGGGCGACTATGGCTACACCTTC,CATSRKSGDYGYTF
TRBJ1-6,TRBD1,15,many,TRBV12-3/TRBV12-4,TGTGCCAGCACCCTAGGGACAGGGGTTAATTCACCCCTCCACTTT,CASTLGTGVNSPLHF
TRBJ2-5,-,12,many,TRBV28,TGTGCCAGCAGTACGCTCCTAGAGACCCAGTACTTC,CASSTLLETQYF
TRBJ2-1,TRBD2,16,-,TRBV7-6,TGTGCCAGCAGCCCGGGACTAGCGGGAGGAGGCAATGAGCAGTTCTTC,CASSPGLAGGGNEQFF
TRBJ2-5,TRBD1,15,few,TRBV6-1,TGTGCCAGCAGTCGTAAGCCGGGACAGGGAGAGACCCAGTACTTC,CASSRKPGQGETQYF
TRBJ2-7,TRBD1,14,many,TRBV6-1,TGTGCCAGCAGTCGACAGGGGGTAGGTTACGAGCAGTACTTC,CASSRQGVGYEQYF
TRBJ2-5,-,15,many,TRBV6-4,TGTGCCAGCAGTGAGTCCGCGGGCGCGGGGGAGACCCAGTACTTC,CASSESAGAGETQYF